Below are 10 T cell receptor beta chains sequenced from a single sample in a study of blood T cell repertoires in COVID-19. Data came from immunoSEQ multiplex PCR; TCRdb stores just in-frame clones and leaves some out. Here the sample spans around 97,000 clones, approximately 84% being singletons. The sequenced sample was peripheral blood. These receptors came from a human donor in a cohort sampled during active COVID-19.

The table lists this clone with a count of one. CDR3 nucleotides: TGTGCCAGTAGTATTAGCGGGGGGAGCACAGATACGCAGTATTTT. Translating gives CASSISGGSTDTQYF. The V gene is TRBV19, the J gene TRBJ2-3; the match to TRBD2 covers 10 bases. V gave up 3 bases and J gave up 0 bases; unmatched junction bases: 0. The CDR3 totals 15 residues. From germline, CDR1 is LNHDA and CDR2 SQIVND (reference sequence).

This clone was picked up a small number of times. The rearrangement links TRBV19 to TRBJ2-5, with a possible D match to TRBD2 (7 bases). The germline V gene has CDR1 LNHDA and CDR2 SQIVND (reference sequence). V was trimmed by 4 bases and J by 4 bases, leaving 16 bases between them. The CDR3 runs to 15 residues. The CDR3 loop reads CASSTYEGGRETQYF. The CDR3 nucleotides are TGTGCCAGTAGTACCTACGAGGGGGGGCGAGAGACCCAGTACTTC. Filled out from reference TRBV19 and TRBJ2-5, the complete variable domain reads DGGITQSPKYLFRKEGQNVTLSCEQNLNHDAMYWYRQDPGQGLRLIYYSQIVNDFQKGDIAEGYSVSREKKESFPLTVTSAQKNPTAFYLCASSTYEGGRETQYFGPGTRLLVL.

The chain employs TRBV13 and TRBJ1-3, with a weak D call TRBD1 (6 bases). The V end lost 5 bases, the J end lost 3 bases, and 11 bases lay between the germline ends. CDR1 and CDR2 (germline): PRHDT, FYEKMQ (reference sequence). The CDR3 consists of 14 residues. CDR3 residues: CASSLRGIGNTIYF. The CDR3 bases are TGTGCCAGCAGCCTCAGGGGAATTGGAAACACCATATATTTT.

The chain carries TRBV29-1 and TRBJ1-2; D is undetermined. Trimming removed 6 bases from V and 0 bases from J, with 14 bases in between. This CDR3 comprises 14 residues. Germline V gene data show CDR1 as SQVTM and CDR2 as ANQGSEA. CDR3 DNA: TGCAGCGTCTCTCTCGGGGTCGCTAACTATGGCTACACCTTC. This gives the protein CSVSLGVANYGYTF.

CDR3 nucleotide sequence: TGTGCCAGCAGTAAAGACAGGGCCCAAGAGACCCAGTACTTC. Its protein product is CASSKDRAQETQYF. V is TRBV25-1 and J is TRBJ2-5; 7 nucleotides match TRBD1. Trimming at V came to 5 bases and at J to 1 base, leaving 4 bases not matched to a gene. Germline V gene sequence: CDR1 MGHDK, CDR2 SYGVNS. This CDR3 comprises 14 residues.

V gene TRBV4-1 combines with J gene TRBJ1-1; D is ambiguous. V was clipped by 0 bases and J by 1 base, with 6 bases between them. The CDR3 loop spans 14 amino acids. Germline V gene lookup returns CDR1 MGHRA and CDR2 YSYEKL. The CDR3 bases are TGCGCCAGCAGCCAAGAGATGAGGAACACTGAAGCTTTCTTT. Its translation is CASSQEMRNTEAFF.

The rearrangement links TRBV6-5 to TRBJ2-7; TRBD2 matches 9 bases. Per germline, CDR1 MNHEY and CDR2 SVGAGI. Losses at the gene ends were 4 bases for V and 8 bases for J; bases not matched to a gene: 12. The CDR3 is 15 amino acids. The CDR3 DNA reads TGTGCCAGCAGTTCGGGAGCGGGGGGTATAAGTAAGCAGTACTTC. This encodes CASSSGAGGISKQYF.

This sequence joins TRBV5-1 and TRBJ2-6; D may be TRBD2 (6 bases). From germline, CDR1 is SGHRS and CDR2 YFSETQ. The CDR3 totals 14 residues. V was clipped by 5 bases and J by 4 bases, with 10 bases between them. CDR3 in amino acids: CASSGGSGANVLTF. The CDR3 DNA reads TGCGCCAGCAGTGGGGGGTCAGGGGCCAACGTCCTGACTTTC.

The V gene is TRBV4-2, the J gene TRBJ1-1; D perhaps matches TRBD1 (6 bases). The CDR3 spans 13 residues. V was cut by 0 bases and J by 13 bases, with 15 bases left in between. Germline CDR1 is LGHNA and CDR2 is YNFKEQ. The CDR3 region has the DNA TGTGCCAGCAGCCAAGATCCAAGGGACAACTATTTCTTT. Translating gives CASSQDPRDNYFF.

The chain joins TRBV27 to TRBJ2-3; TRBD2 aligns across 7 bases. Trimming removed 8 bases from V and 2 bases from J; junction bases left unmatched: 10. Germline values: CDR1 MNHEY, CDR2 SMNVEV (reference sequence). CDR3 size: 15 residues. CDR3 sequence (DNA): TGTGCCAGCTCTCGTCCGGGACTACCCACAGATACGCAGTATTTT. Translating it yields CASSRPGLPTDTQYF.